This is a list of T cell receptor beta chains from one sample in a study of blood T cells in healthy people across ages. Each CDR3 protein gets one entry after TCRdb re-called the 5' RACE reads with MiXCR. The sample holds about 930,000 distinct CDR3 sequences, about 28% seen once. This sample also appeared in a second study, on T cells of mothers and their children.

Sequencing was done on a sample of blood. The origin of the receptors is a woman in her thirties or forties in good health. CDR3s include the opening cysteine and the closing phenylalanine or tryptophan. The order of the fields is CDR3 length, V gene, CDR3 protein.

13 TRBV5-1 CASGLDRNYGYTF
15 TRBV28 CASSIDRGTRKPQHF
14 TRBV7-3 CASSFTELESEQFF
15 TRBV2 CASSEEGLAGNEQFF
15 TRBV20-1 CSAVSSGGAQNEQYF
14 TRBV28 CASSMDRGMSEQFF
20 TRBV21-1 CASSKEGTGEGSYSYNEQFF
15 TRBV10-3 CAISEARRGAGEQYF
18 TRBV29-1 CSVGRRLAGAFLQETQYF
16 TRBV5-1 CASSGLQGPSDNEQFF
13 TRBV19 CASTGQNNQPQHF
16 TRBV29-1 CSVEGSTGHSGNTIYF
14 TRBV20-1 CSAMLEGYSYERYF
16 TRBV5-1 CASSLTIGKPPDTQYF
14 TRBV28 CASTTTGSYNEQFF
17 TRBV28 CASRPGQSSSYNSPLHF
13 TRBV19 CALDRGLAYEQYF
14 TRBV18 CASSPGTELYGYTF
13 TRBV19 CASSKASGVTQYF
14 TRBV7-2 CASSAWDGNQPQHF
16 TRBV27 CASSTGRGASYNEQFF
12 TRBV27 CASGAGDNEQFF
15 TRBV27 CASSLFPGQGYEQYF
15 TRBV7-9 CASSLVGVPSYGYTF
17 TRBV20-1 CSARAPDAPRVSDEQYF
15 TRBV11-2 CASSSGTGGQETQYF
14 TRBV27 CASSTWTGGGEQFF
15 TRBV5-1 CASSQTERGSNEQFF
18 TRBV3-1 CVSSYEGRDRGRGYGYTF
14 TRBV12-3/TRBV12-4 CASSPTTVNTGAFF
13 TRBV20-1 CSARQPSYNEQFF
15 TRBV5-6 CASSRRRVPYYEQYF
15 TRBV10-3 CAISSGTTNTDTQYF
17 TRBV6-2/TRBV6-3 CASSYLPGGYSNQPQHF
14 TRBV15 CATSSRDGKNIQYF
12 TRBV7-2 CASSFRAGEQYF
15 TRBV4-2 CASSHGQGRTDTQYF
15 TRBV12-3/TRBV12-4 CASSTGRRILYGYTF
14 TRBV7-2 CASSPTVAKNIQYF
17 TRBV4-2 CASSHLGGGQINTEAFF
12 TRBV5-4 CASGTGASEQYF
14 TRBV7-9 CASSLNQDNSPLHF
15 TRBV7-2 CASSPGQGKGYGYTF
14 TRBV6-5 CASSSLTLSYEQYF
16 TRBV2 CASRPRAGSVQETQYF
14 TRBV7-6 CASSEDGEYTEAFF
13 TRBV29-1 CSVVLAGSYEQYF